The 12 T cell receptor beta chains below come from one sample, sequenced in a study of beta chain features in type 1 diabetes. Every bit of the isolated RNA underwent reverse transcription, so sequencing read expressed TCRB transcripts. Measured with immunoSEQ multiplex PCR; TCRdb has only the in-frame clones, and not every one. The table includes about 290,000 clones, about 7.8% detected once. Specimen: central memory CD4+ T cells from blood. All receptors come from a woman aged 18 to 35 in good health.

The sample holds a few counts of this clone. The chain has TRBV5-1 and TRBJ2-3; 7 bases map to TRBD2. Trimming cost V 4 bases and J 4 bases; bases outside gene matches: 9. The CDR3 runs 15 residues. Per the germline V gene, CDR1 is SGHRS and CDR2 is YFSETQ. In DNA form, the CDR3 reads TGCGCCAGCAGCCCCGACCCGGCGGGGGCAGATACGCAGTATTTT. It encodes CASSPDPAGADTQYF.

This clone was detected a few times. The chain carries TRBV5-8 and TRBJ2-7; D is unresolved. Germline CDR1 SGHTS, CDR2 YDEGEE. Trimming removed 0 bases at V and 4 bases at J, with 8 bases between. The CDR3 is 13 amino acids. CDR3 nucleotide sequence: TGTGCCAGCAGCTTGGGTCGCAGTTACGAGCAGTACGTC. Amino acid sequence: CASSLGRSYEQYV.

This clone was seen only a few times. V usage is TRBV19 and J usage is TRBJ2-2; D might be TRBD2 (5 bases). Germline CDR1 LNHDA, CDR2 SQIVND (reference sequence). Trimming cost V 2 bases and J 5 bases, with 15 bases left between them. The CDR3 spans 16 residues. The CDR3 DNA sequence: TGTGCCAGTAGTATATCGGGGTTTGGCATTACCGGGGAGCTGTTTTTT. Translated, it gives CASSISGFGITGELFF.

In regard to this clone: Other DNA sequences in this specimen translate into the identical CDR3. The CDR3 protein is CASSYSTGEAFF. The CDR3 DNA follows: TGTGCCAGCAGTTACTCGACCGGAGAAGCTTTCTTT. The V gene is TRBV6-5, the J gene TRBJ1-1; unclear D gene. V dropped 0 bases and J dropped 8 bases, with 7 bases sitting between them. The CDR3 is made up of 12 amino acids. Germline CDR1 and CDR2: MNHEY and SVGAGI.

This clone was counted a few times. The CDR3, as DNA: TGTGCCAGCAGCGTAGAGGGACAGGGGGTCGAACGGCAGTACTTC. This encodes CASSVEGQGVERQYF. The chain combines TRBV9 with TRBJ2-7; TRBD1 agrees at 11 bases. With V trimmed by 0 bases and J by 9 bases, 8 bases remained unmatched. CDR1 SGDLS and CDR2 YYNGEE come from the germline V gene. This CDR3 comprises 15 residues.

The chain joins TRBV9 to TRBJ1-3; D uncertain. V was clipped by 4 bases and J by 4 bases, with 9 bases between them. Germline-derived CDR1 and CDR2 are SGDLS and YYNGEE. This CDR3 spans 13 amino acids. Here the CDR3 reads CASSPRTGNTIYF. CDR3 nucleotide sequence: TGTGCCAGCAGCCCGCGGACGGGAAACACCATATATTTT.

This clone has more than one count but fewer than ten. J is TRBJ1-2 and V is TRBV7-6; D call uncertain. With 5 bases removed from V and 2 bases from J, the gap between germline ends came to 6 bases. The CDR3 consists of 12 residues. Germline CDR1 SGHVS, CDR2 FNYEAQ. The CDR3 nucleotides are TGTGCCAGCAGCCGCATCAACTATGGCTACACCTTC. Translation: CASSRINYGYTF.

This chain links TRBV6-5 with TRBJ2-7, with 9 bases aligning to TRBD1. J gave up 2 bases and V 4 bases, and 9 bases lay outside the gene matches. Germline assignment: CDR1 MNHEY and CDR2 SVGAGI. The CDR3 is 16 amino acids. In DNA, the CDR3 is TGTGCCAGCAGTTCAATCCGGGACAGGGTTCCCTACGAGCAGTACTTC. Encoded protein: CASSSIRDRVPYEQYF.

Comment on this clone: This sequence may be a read error, since a much larger clone differs from it by one base. This sample also contains other DNA sequences that code for the same CDR3. The rearrangement links TRBV7-6 to TRBJ1-1, with TRBD1 as a possible D gene (5 bases). V lost 3 bases and J 1 base, leaving 6 bases between the germline ends. The CDR3 has 13 residues. In germline, CDR1 is SGHVS, CDR2 FNYEAQ. In DNA form, the CDR3 reads TGTGCCAGCAGCTTTGGGGGGAACACTGAAGCTTTCTTT. The encoded protein is CASSFGGNTEAFF.

This clone was detected a few times. This chain links TRBV6-5 with TRBJ2-3; TRBD1 is a possible D gene (5 bases). The germline gives CDR1 MNHEY, CDR2 SVGAGI. Trimming pared 8 bases from V and 0 bases from J, leaving 9 bases between. CDR3 length: 13 residues. The CDR3 spells CASQGGSTDTQYF. CDR3 in DNA: TGTGCCAGCCAGGGTGGGAGCACAGATACGCAGTATTTT.

V usage is TRBV7-9 and J usage is TRBJ2-4; 7 bases agree with TRBD1. The V gene end was trimmed by 1 base and the J gene end by 1 base; junction bases not matched to a gene: 1. The CDR3 is made up of 15 amino acids. Germline V gene lookup returns CDR1 SEHNR and CDR2 FQNEAQ (reference sequence). The CDR3 spells CASSLEGAAKNIQYF. DNA for the CDR3: TGTGCCAGCAGCTTAGAGGGGGCCGCCAAAAACATTCAGTACTTC.

The V call is TRBV5-1, the J call TRBJ2-1; 7 nucleotides match TRBD2. The V gene's germline CDR1 is SGHRS and CDR2 YFSETQ. V dropped 0 bases and J dropped 3; count of bases not matched to a gene: 6. This CDR3 is 16 amino acids long. CDR3 residues: CASSLGSGVLYNEQFF. For the CDR3, the DNA is TGCGCCAGCAGCTTGGGCAGCGGGGTGCTCTACAATGAGCAGTTCTTC. Combining the CDR3 with reference TRBV5-1 and TRBJ2-1 gives the whole variable domain KAGVTQTPRYLIKTRGQQVTLSCSPISGHRSVSWYQQTPGQGLQFLFEYFSETQRNKGNFPGRFSGRQFSNSRSEMNVSTLELGDSALYLCASSLGSGVLYNEQFFGPGTRLTVL.